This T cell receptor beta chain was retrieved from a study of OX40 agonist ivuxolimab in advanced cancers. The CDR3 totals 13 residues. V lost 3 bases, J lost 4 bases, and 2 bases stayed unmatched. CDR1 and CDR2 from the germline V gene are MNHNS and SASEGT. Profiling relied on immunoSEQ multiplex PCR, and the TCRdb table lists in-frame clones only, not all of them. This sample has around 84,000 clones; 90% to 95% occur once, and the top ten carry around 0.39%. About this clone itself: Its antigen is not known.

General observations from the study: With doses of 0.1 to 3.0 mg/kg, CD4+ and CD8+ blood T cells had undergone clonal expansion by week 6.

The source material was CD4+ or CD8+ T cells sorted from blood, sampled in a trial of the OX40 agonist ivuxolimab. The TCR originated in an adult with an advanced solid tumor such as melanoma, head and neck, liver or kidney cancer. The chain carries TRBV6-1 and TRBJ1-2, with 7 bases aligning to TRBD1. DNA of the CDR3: TGTGCCAGCAGTGAGAACAGGGGCTATGGCTACACCTTC. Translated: CASSENRGYGYTF.